This T cell receptor (beta chain) was sequenced in a study of PD-L1 blockade in urothelial cancer. Study as a whole: Patients previously received 0 to 3 chemotherapy regimens. Blood gave a median approximately 150,000 T cells.

Time point given: peripheral blood 6 weeks after treatment start. Each patient's cancer was a locally advanced or metastatic urothelial carcinoma. Added to each PCR by spiking were synthetic TCR analog templates. Here immunoSEQ multiplex PCR was the method, and the copy in TCRdb shows in-frame clones only, minus some. The data contain tens of thousands of clones, approximately 85% of them singletons. Of note for this clone: Here the CDR3 omits its conserved ending phenylalanine or tryptophan, so a read error is the likely source.

This CDR3 comprises 15 residues. V was clipped by 5 bases and J by 5 bases; unmatched bases: 11. Germline V gives CDR1 SGHTA, CDR2 FQGNSA. The clonotype was recovered from a man in his forties or fifties with urothelial cancer. The chain links TRBV7-2 to TRBJ2-7, with TRBD2 matching 8 bases. This specimen consisted of PBMCs, obtained around atezolizumab (anti-PD-L1) treatment. CDR3: CASSQTSGRVHEQYY. The DNA of the CDR3 is TGTGCCAGCAGCCAGACTTCCGGGAGGGTCCACGAGCAGTACTAC.